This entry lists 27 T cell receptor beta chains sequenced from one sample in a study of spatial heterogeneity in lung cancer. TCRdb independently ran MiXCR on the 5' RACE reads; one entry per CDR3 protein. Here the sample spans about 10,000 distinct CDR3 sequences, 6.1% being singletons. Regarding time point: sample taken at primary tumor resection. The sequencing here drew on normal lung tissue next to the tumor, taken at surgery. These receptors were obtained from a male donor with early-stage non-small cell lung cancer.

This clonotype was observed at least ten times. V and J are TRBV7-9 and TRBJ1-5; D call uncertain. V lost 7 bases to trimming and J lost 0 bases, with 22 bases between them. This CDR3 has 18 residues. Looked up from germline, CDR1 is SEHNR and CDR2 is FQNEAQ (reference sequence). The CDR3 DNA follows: TGTGCCAGCAATCGAATGAACAGTGTTGACTATAGCAATCAGCCCCAGCATTTT. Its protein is CASNRMNSVDYSNQPQHF.

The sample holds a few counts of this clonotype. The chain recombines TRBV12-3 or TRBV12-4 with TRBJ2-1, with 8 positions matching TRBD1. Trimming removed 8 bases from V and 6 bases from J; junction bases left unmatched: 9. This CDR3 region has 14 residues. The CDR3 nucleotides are TGTGCCAGCGGAGACCGGGACAGGTCCAATGAGCAGTTCTTC. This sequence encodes CASGDRDRSNEQFF.

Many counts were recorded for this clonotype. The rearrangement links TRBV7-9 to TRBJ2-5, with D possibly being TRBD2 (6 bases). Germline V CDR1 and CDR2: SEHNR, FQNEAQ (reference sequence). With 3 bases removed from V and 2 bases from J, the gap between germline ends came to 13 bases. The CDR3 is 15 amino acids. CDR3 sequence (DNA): TGTGCCAGCAGCTTCGTTTTGGGACTTCAAGAGACCCAGTACTTC. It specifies CASSFVLGLQETQYF.

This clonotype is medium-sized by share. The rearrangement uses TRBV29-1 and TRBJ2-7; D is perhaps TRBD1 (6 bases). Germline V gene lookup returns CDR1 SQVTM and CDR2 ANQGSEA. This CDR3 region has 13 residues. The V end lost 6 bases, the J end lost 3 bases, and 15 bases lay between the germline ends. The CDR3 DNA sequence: TGCAGCGTATGGACAGCGGACGACTACGAGCAGTACTTC. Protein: CSVWTADDYEQYF.

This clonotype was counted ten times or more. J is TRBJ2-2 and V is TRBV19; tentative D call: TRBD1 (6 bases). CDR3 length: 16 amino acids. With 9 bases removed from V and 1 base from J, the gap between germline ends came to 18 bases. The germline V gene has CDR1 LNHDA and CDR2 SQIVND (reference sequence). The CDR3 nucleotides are TGTGCCAGCAAGGGGGACATCTCTTTGAACACCGGGGAGCTGTTTTTT. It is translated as CASKGDISLNTGELFF.

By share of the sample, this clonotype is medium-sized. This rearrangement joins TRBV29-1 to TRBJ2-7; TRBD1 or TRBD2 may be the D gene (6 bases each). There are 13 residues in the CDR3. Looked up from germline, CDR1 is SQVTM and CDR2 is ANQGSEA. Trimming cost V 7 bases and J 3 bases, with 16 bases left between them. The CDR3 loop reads CSAARQEGYEQYF. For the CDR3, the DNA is TGCAGCGCCGCCCGACAGGAGGGCTACGAGCAGTACTTC.

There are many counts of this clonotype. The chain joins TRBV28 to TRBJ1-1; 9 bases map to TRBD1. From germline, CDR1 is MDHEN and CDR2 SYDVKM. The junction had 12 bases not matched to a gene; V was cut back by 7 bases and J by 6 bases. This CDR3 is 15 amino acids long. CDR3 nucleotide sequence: TGTGCCAGCAATGGGGGGACAGGGTCGGCGGCTGAAGCTTTCTTT. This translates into CASNGGTGSAAEAFF.

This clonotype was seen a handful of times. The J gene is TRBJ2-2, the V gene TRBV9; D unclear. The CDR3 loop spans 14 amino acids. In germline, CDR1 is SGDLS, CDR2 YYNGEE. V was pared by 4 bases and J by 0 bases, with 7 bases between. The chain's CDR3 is CASSSWSNTGELFF. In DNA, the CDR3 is TGTGCCAGCAGCTCCTGGTCGAACACCGGGGAGCTGTTTTTT.

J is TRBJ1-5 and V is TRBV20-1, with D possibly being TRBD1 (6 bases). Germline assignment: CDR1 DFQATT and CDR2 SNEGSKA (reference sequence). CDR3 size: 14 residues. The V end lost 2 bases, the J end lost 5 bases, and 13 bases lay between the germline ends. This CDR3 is CSARIIGGDQPQHF. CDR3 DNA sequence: TGCAGTGCTAGAATAATAGGGGGGGATCAGCCCCAGCATTTT.

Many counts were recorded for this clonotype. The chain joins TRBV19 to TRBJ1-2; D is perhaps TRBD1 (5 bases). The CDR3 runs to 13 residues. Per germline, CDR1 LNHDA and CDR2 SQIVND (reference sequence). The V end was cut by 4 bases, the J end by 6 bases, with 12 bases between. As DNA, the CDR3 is TGTGCCAGTAGTAATCAACAGGTCCATGGCTACACCTTC. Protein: CASSNQQVHGYTF.

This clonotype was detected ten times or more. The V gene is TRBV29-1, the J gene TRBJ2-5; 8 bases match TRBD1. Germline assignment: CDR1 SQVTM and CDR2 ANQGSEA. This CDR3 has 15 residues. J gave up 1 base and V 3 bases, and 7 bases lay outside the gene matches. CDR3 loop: CSVDATGGGQETQYF. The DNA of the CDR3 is TGCAGCGTTGATGCCACAGGGGGTGGCCAAGAGACCCAGTACTTC.

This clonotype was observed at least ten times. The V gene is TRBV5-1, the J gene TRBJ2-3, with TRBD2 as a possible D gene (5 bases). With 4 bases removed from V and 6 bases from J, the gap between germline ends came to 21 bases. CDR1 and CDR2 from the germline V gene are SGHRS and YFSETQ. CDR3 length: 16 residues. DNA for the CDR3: TGCGCCAGCAGCCCGGAAGTCATGGTGGCGGGCGATACGCAGTATTTT. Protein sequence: CASSPEVMVAGDTQYF.

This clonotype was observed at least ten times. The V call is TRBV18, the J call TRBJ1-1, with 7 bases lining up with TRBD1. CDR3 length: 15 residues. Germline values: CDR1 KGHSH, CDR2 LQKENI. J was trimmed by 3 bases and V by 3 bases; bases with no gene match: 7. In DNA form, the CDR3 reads TGTGCCAGCTCACCCCTACAGGGGAAGGACACTGAAGCTTTCTTT. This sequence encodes CASSPLQGKDTEAFF.

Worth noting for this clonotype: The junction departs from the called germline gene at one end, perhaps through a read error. The CDR3 loop is CASSQNPGDYEQYF. The CDR3 DNA reads TGTGCAAGCAGCCAAAATCCGGGCGATTACGAGCAGTACTTC. The V call is TRBV4-2, the J call TRBJ2-7; D gene uncertain. CDR1 LGHNA and CDR2 YNFKEQ come from the germline V gene. The CDR3 loop spans 14 amino acids.

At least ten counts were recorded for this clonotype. CDR3 amino acids: CASSLGDSDTQYF. The CDR3 bases are TGTGCCAGCAGTTTAGGGGATTCGGATACGCAGTATTTT. The chain is built from TRBV12-3 or TRBV12-4 and TRBJ2-3; D is unclear. The CDR3 totals 13 residues. Trimming stripped 1 base from V and 6 bases from J, with 8 bases between.

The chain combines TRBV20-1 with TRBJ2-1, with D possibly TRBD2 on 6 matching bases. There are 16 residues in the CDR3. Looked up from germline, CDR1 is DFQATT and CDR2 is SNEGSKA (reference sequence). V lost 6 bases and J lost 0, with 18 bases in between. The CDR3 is CSAPTLAANSYNEQFF. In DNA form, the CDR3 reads TGCAGTGCACCGACTTTAGCGGCGAACTCCTACAATGAGCAGTTCTTC.

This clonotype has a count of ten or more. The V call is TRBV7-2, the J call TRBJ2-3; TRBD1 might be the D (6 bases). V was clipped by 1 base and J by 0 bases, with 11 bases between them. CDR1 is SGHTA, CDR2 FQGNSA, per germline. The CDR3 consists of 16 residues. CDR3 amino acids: CASSLVGASSTDTQYF. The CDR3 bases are TGTGCCAGCAGCTTAGTGGGGGCATCAAGCACAGATACGCAGTATTTT. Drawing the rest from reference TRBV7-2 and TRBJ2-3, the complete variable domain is GAGVSQSPSNKVTEKGKDVELRCDPISGHTALYWYRQSLGQGLEFLIYFQGNSAPDKSGLPSDRFSAERTGGSVSTLTIQRTQQEDSAVYLCASSLVGASSTDTQYFGPGTRLTVL.

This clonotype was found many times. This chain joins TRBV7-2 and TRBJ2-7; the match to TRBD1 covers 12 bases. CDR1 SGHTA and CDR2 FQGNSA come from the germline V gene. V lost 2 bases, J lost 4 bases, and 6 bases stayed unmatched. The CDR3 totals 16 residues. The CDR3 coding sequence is TGTGCCAGCAGCTTAAACCGGGACAGGGGGCTTTACGAGCAGTACTTC. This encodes CASSLNRDRGLYEQYF.

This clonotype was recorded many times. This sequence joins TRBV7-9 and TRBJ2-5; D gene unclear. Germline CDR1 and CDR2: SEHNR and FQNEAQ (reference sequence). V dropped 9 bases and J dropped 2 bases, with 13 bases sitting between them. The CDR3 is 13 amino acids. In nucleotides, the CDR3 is TGTGCCAGTGGCTTACGAAGGCAAGAGACCCAGTACTTC. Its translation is CASGLRRQETQYF.

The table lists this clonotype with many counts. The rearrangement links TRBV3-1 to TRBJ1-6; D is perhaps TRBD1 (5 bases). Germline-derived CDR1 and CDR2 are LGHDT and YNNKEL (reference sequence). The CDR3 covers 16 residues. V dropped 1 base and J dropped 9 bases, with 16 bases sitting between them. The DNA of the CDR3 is TGTGCCAGCAGCCAAGGCAGGGCCCATGGGGGTTCACCCCTCCACTTT. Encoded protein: CASSQGRAHGGSPLHF.

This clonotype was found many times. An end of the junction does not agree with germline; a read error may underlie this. CDR3 DNA sequence: TGTGCCAGCAGCGAAGATTGGACTATCGGCTCAGATACGCAGTATTTT. It yields the protein CASSEDWTIGSDTQYF. The chain recombines TRBV2 with TRBJ2-3; a weak D match, TRBD2 (6 bases). Germline assignment: CDR1 SNHLY and CDR2 FYNNEI. CDR3 size: 16 residues.

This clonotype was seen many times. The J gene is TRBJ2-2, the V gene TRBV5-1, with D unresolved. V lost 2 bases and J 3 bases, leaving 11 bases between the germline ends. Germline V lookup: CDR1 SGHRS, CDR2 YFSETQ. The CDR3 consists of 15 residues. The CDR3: CASSFLHRDTGELFF. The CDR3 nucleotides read TGCGCCAGCAGCTTCCTCCACCGCGACACCGGGGAGCTGTTTTTT.

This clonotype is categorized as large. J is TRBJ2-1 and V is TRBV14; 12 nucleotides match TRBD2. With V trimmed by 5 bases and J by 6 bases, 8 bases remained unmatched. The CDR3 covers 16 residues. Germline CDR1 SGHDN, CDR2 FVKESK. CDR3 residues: CASSEFTGLAGNEQFF. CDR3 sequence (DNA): TGTGCCAGCAGCGAATTCACGGGACTAGCGGGCAATGAGCAGTTCTTC.

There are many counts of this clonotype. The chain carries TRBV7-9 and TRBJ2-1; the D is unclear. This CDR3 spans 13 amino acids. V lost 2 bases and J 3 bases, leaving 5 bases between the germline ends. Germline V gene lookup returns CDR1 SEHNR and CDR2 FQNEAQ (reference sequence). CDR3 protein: CASSLLRYNEQFF. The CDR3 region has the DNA TGTGCCAGCAGCTTACTCCGCTACAATGAGCAGTTCTTC.

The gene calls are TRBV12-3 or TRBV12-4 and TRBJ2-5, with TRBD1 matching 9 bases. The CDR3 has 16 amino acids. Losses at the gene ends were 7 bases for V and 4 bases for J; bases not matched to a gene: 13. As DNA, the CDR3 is TGTGCCAGCACCCCCGGCGGAGGGACAGGGCGAGAGACCCAGTACTTC. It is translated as CASTPGGGTGRETQYF.

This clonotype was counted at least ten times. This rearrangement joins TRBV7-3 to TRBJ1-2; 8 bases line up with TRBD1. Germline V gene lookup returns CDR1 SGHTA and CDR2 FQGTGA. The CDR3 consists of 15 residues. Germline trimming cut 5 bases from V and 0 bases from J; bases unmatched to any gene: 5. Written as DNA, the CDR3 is TGTGCCAGCAGCACCACAGGGGGGGCTAACTATGGCTACACCTTC. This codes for CASSTTGGANYGYTF.

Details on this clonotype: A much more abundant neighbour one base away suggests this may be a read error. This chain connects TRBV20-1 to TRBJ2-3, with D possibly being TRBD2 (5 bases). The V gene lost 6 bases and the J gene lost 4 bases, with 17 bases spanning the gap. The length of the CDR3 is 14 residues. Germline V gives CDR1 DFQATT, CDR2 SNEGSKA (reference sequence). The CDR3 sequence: CSAPSGASSDTQYF. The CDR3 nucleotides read TGCAGTGCGCCGAGCGGTGCTAGCTCAGATACGCAGTATTTT.